These 10 T cell receptor beta chains came from one sample sequenced in a study of cytomegalovirus exposure and HLA in healthy donors. Primers for the PCR totalled 60 Vbeta and 13 Jbeta. Profiled with immunoSEQ multiplex PCR; TCRdb holds only in-frame clones, not every one. The sample consists of 150,000 to 200,000 clones, around 77% of them appearing once. The sample was PBMCs. The receptors stem from a young woman in good health and CMV-seronegative.

The genes are TRBV4-1 and TRBJ2-6; D call uncertain. This CDR3 comprises 15 residues. Germline V lookup: CDR1 MGHRA, CDR2 YSYEKL. V was pared by 1 base and J by 0 bases, with 4 bases between. The CDR3 loop is CASSQVHSGANVLTF. CDR3 sequence (DNA): TGCGCCAGCAGCCAAGTACACTCTGGGGCCAACGTCCTGACTTTC.

A note on this clone: In the same sample, other DNA sequences code for this CDR3. The V and J genes are TRBV12-5 and TRBJ1-4; D is unresolved. CDR3 length: 14 amino acids. Between the trimmed V and J ends, which lost 2 bases and 7 bases, there was a span of 11 bases. The germline V gene has CDR1 LGHNT and CDR2 FRNRAP. This CDR3 reads CASGLKGGGEKLFF. CDR3 DNA sequence: TGTGCTAGTGGTTTGAAGGGAGGAGGTGAAAAACTGTTTTTT.

The rearrangement joins TRBV2 to TRBJ2-3; 12 nucleotides agree with TRBD1. Looked up from germline, CDR1 is SNHLY and CDR2 is FYNNEI. V lost 6 bases, J lost 1 base, and 8 bases stayed unmatched. The CDR3 consists of 17 residues. Written as DNA, the CDR3 is TGTGCCAGCAGAACGGGACAGGGGGCGAGTCGCACAGATACGCAGTATTTT. This encodes CASRTGQGASRTDTQYF.

The V and J genes are TRBV5-1 and TRBJ2-3; D ambiguous. Germline CDR1 is SGHRS and CDR2 is YFSETQ. V was cut by 7 bases and J by 3 bases, with 12 bases left in between. This CDR3 has 13 residues. In DNA, the CDR3 is TGCGCCAGCTCAACCACGGGTACAGATACGCAGTATTTT. This encodes CASSTTGTDTQYF.

The chain combines TRBV18 with TRBJ1-2; D is ambiguous. From germline, CDR1 is KGHSH and CDR2 LQKENI. The CDR3 loop spans 14 amino acids. Between the trimmed V and J ends, which lost 0 bases and 8 bases, there was a span of 13 bases. The CDR3 bases are TGTGCCAGCTCACCACCGACGGGAGATCTGGGCTACACCTTC. Translation gives CASSPPTGDLGYTF.

The gene calls are TRBV5-1 and TRBJ2-1; 8 bases align to TRBD2. This CDR3 has 17 residues. Germline V gene data show CDR1 as SGHRS and CDR2 as YFSETQ. J was trimmed by 8 bases and V by 1 base; bases with no gene match: 14. CDR3 DNA sequence: TGCGCCAGCAGCTTGAGTTACCGGGGGGGAAGCCGGGATGAGCAGTTCTTC. Translation gives CASSLSYRGGSRDEQFF.

The rearrangement links TRBV11-3 to TRBJ1-2; 9 nucleotides align to TRBD1. CDR1 SGHNT and CDR2 YENEEA come from the germline V gene. The CDR3 runs 17 residues. Losses at the gene ends were 7 bases for V and 3 bases for J; bases not matched to a gene: 15. For the CDR3, the DNA is TGTGCCAGCATCAACCCTCGATGGGACAGGGAGGACTATGGCTACACCTTC. It specifies CASINPRWDREDYGYTF.

This rearrangement joins TRBV29-1 to TRBJ1-1; D gene uncertain. V was trimmed by 3 bases and J by 0 bases, leaving 8 bases between them. Per the germline V gene, CDR1 is SQVTM and CDR2 is ANQGSEA. This CDR3 contains 13 residues. The CDR3 sequence is CSVENTVNTEAFF. DNA of the CDR3: TGCAGCGTTGAGAACACAGTGAACACTGAAGCTTTCTTT.

This clone was counted a single time. This chain joins TRBV30 and TRBJ2-1; TRBD2 matches at 14 bases. This CDR3 spans 16 amino acids. Per germline, CDR1 GTSNPN and CDR2 SVGIG (reference sequence). V shed 2 bases, J shed 5 bases, and the junction held 5 bases outside the gene matches. DNA for the CDR3: TGTGCCTGGAGTTTCACGGGACTAGCGGGGGACAATGAGCAGTTCTTC. It translates to CAWSFTGLAGDNEQFF.

This chain joins TRBV6-5 and TRBJ2-5, with TRBD2 as a possible D gene (5 bases). Germline V lookup: CDR1 MNHEY, CDR2 SVGAGI. Trimming stripped 2 bases from V and 5 bases from J, with 18 bases between. The CDR3 is made up of 16 amino acids. CDR3 sequence (DNA): TGTGCCAGCAGTTACAGTCAGGAGGCTCCTTTGGAGACCCAGTACTTC. Translating it yields CASSYSQEAPLETQYF.